This is a list of T cell receptor beta chains from one sample in a study of T cells in Graves' hyperthyroidism and ophthalmopathy. TCRdb itself ran the multiplex PCR reads through MiXCR, one entry per CDR3 protein. The sample records under 800,000 distinct CDR3 sequences, 13% to 15% being singletons. Specimen: blood. The receptors shown here come from a young woman with Graves' hyperthyroidism. Both conserved end residues are part of each CDR3. Expanded clones get a size class; other rows say once, few or many, or leave the size out.

v_call,clone_size,cdr3_length,j_call,cdr3_aa
TRBV20-1,many,16,TRBJ2-4,CSATKGLAAAKNIQYF
TRBV10-2,many,16,TRBJ2-2,CASSESRDRDTGELFF
TRBV10-3,few,13,TRBJ1-2,CATAGQGAYGYTF
TRBV4-1,many,15,TRBJ2-3,CASSQGGLGGDTQYF
TRBV18,many,14,TRBJ1-4,CASSQERTNEKLFF
TRBV6-2/TRBV6-3,many,15,TRBJ2-7,CASSYSMQVRYEQYF
TRBV9,many,14,TRBJ2-1,CASSVTGRGNEQFF
TRBV11-2,many,14,TRBJ2-7,CASSPTFSSYEQYF
TRBV20-1,.,15,TRBJ1-6,CSAKPPGQGLSPLHF
TRBV28,many,15,TRBJ2-2,CASSWGLGNTGELFF
TRBV3-1,many,14,TRBJ1-2,CASSHLDTVNGYTF
TRBV14,many,13,TRBJ2-7,CASSQDLGQEQYF
TRBV30,many,14,TRBJ2-7,CAWSSLLGTVQQYF
TRBV18,few,16,TRBJ2-2,CASSPGTGGASGELFF
TRBV20-1,many,16,TRBJ1-1,CSARQLGRQGNTEAFF
TRBV30,many,15,TRBJ2-7,CAWHPEGSGTYEQYF
TRBV2,many,14,TRBJ1-1,CASSEGRMNTEAFF
TRBV18,many,12,TRBJ2-3,CASSPQADTQYF
TRBV20-1,few,14,TRBJ1-3,CSATDSDSGNTIYF
TRBV2,many,15,TRBJ2-7,CASSETGGLTYEQYF
TRBV19,.,13,TRBJ2-5,CASKGDGQETQYF
TRBV10-3,once,13,TRBJ1-4,CAISASTNEKLFF
TRBV28,many,14,TRBJ2-7,CASSLIGRGYEQYF
TRBV29-1,many,15,TRBJ2-1,CSVEVRDRGLYEQFF